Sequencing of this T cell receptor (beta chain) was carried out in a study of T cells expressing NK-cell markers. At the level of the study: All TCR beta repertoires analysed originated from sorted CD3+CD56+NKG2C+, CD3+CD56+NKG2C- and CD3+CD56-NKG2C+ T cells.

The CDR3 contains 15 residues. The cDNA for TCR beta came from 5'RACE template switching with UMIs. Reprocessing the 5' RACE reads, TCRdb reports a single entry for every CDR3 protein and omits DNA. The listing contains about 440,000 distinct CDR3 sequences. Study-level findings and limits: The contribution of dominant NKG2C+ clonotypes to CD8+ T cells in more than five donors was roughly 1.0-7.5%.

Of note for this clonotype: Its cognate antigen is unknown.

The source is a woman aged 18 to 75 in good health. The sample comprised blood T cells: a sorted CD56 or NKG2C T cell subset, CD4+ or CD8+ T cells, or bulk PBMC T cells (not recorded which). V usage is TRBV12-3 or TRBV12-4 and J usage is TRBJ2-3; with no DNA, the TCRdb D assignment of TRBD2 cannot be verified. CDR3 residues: CASSSSSGRTDTQYF.